The 17 T cell receptor beta chains presented below share a single source sample, sequenced in a study of high-grade serous ovarian cancer treatment subgroups. TCRdb keeps only in-frame clones here, not all; method: immunoSEQ multiplex PCR. The sample carries thousands of clones, roughly 60% recorded once. Tumor tissue was taken before any definitive surgery or chemotherapy was given. Sequencing was performed on tumor tissue. The source is a human donor with high-grade serous ovarian cancer.

The genes are TRBV19 and TRBJ1-1, with D hard to call. Trimming pared 0 bases from V and 2 bases from J, leaving 4 bases between. There are 13 residues in the CDR3. Germline V gives CDR1 LNHDA, CDR2 SQIVND (reference sequence). This chain's CDR3 is CASSIDLNTEAFF. The CDR3, as DNA: TGTGCCAGTAGTATAGATCTTAACACTGAAGCTTTCTTT.

The rearrangement joins TRBV4-3 to TRBJ2-2; D possibly matches TRBD1 or TRBD2 (6 bases each). V lost 0 bases, J lost 4 bases, and 15 bases lay in between. Germline lookup yields CDR1 LGHNA and CDR2 YSLEER. The CDR3 is 17 amino acids. CDR3 sequence: CASSQDLMGGGTGELFF. The CDR3 nucleotides are TGCGCCAGCAGCCAAGATTTAATGGGGGGCGGCACCGGGGAGCTGTTTTTT.

This rearrangement joins TRBV5-5 to TRBJ1-1; D is undetermined. This CDR3 has 16 residues. The germline V gene has CDR1 SGHKS and CDR2 YYEKEE (reference sequence). Trimming took off 0 bases at V and 0 bases at J, with 12 bases between the two ends. The chain's CDR3 is CASSLGGGTLNTEAFF. CDR3 DNA sequence: TGTGCCAGCAGCTTGGGGGGAGGCACTTTGAACACTGAAGCTTTCTTT.

The CDR3 DNA is TGTGCCAGTAGTCCCCTTGACAGTTTCAGCTATGGCTACACCTTC. As protein: CASSPLDSFSYGYTF. The chain couples TRBV19 to TRBJ1-2; a weak D match, TRBD1 (5 bases). CDR3 size: 15 residues. Germline assignment: CDR1 LNHDA and CDR2 SQIVND (reference sequence). V lost 5 bases to trimming and J lost 4 bases, with 17 bases between them.

Note on this clone: At the DNA level, this CDR3 is encoded by other sequences in the same sample as well. The V call is TRBV11-2, the J call TRBJ1-5; D unresolved. Trimming pared 5 bases from V and 4 bases from J, leaving 9 bases between. CDR1 is SGHAT, CDR2 FQNNGV, per germline. This CDR3 contains 13 residues. DNA for the CDR3: TGTGCCAGCAGCCTGGGCCTTAATCAGCCCCAGCATTTT. It is translated as CASSLGLNQPQHF.

V usage is TRBV2 and J usage is TRBJ1-2; 9 bases are shared with TRBD1. This CDR3 has 17 residues. The V gene end was trimmed by 5 bases and the J gene end by 2 bases; junction bases not matched to a gene: 12. Germline V lookup: CDR1 SNHLY, CDR2 FYNNEI. The CDR3 here is CASSPFSTGTGNYGYTF. The DNA for the CDR3 is TGTGCCAGCAGTCCGTTCTCCACCGGGACAGGGAACTATGGCTACACCTTC.

The chain uses TRBV5-8 and TRBJ2-5; TRBD2 matches at 11 bases. There are 16 residues in the CDR3. The V gene's germline CDR1 is SGHTS and CDR2 YDEGEE. V lost 3 bases, J lost 4 bases, and 8 bases stayed unmatched. The CDR3 protein is CASSSGGTSGGETQYF. The CDR3 region has the DNA TGTGCCAGCAGCTCCGGCGGGACTAGCGGCGGAGAGACCCAGTACTTC.

V is TRBV27 and J is TRBJ2-5; 10 bases agree with TRBD2. Germline assignment: CDR1 MNHEY and CDR2 SMNVEV (reference sequence). Trimming cost V 3 bases and J 1 base; bases outside gene matches: 5. The CDR3 loop spans 16 amino acids. CDR3 in amino acids: CASSFRVAGGQETQYF. The CDR3 nucleotides are TGTGCCAGCAGTTTCAGGGTAGCGGGGGGCCAAGAGACCCAGTACTTC.

Judged by abundance, this clone is large. The chain recombines TRBV7-6 with TRBJ1-1; D call uncertain. V gave up 4 bases and J gave up 2 bases, with 11 bases separating them. Germline CDR1 is SGHVS and CDR2 is FNYEAQ. CDR3 size: 14 residues. In DNA form, the CDR3 reads TGTGCCAGCAGCTCGACTAGTTTCAACACTGAAGCTTTCTTT. Translation: CASSSTSFNTEAFF.

Note on this clone: The CDR3 does not close with the conserved phenylalanine or tryptophan, likely indicating a read error. The DNA is left out, because the CDR3 cannot be placed on it with certainty; the CDR3 is given as TCRdb lists it. The CDR3 loop is CASPPIWTEGPARKS. The chain links TRBV5-1 to TRBJ1-4. The CDR3 length is 15 residues, termini included. From germline, CDR1 is SGHRS and CDR2 YFSETQ.

The chain combines TRBV28 with TRBJ2-1; TRBD1 matches 7 bases. Germline loops: CDR1 MDHEN, CDR2 SYDVKM. V lost 3 bases to trimming and J lost 7 bases; unmatched junction nucleotides: 6. The CDR3 length is 14 residues. In DNA form, the CDR3 reads TGTGCCAGCAGTTTCACTTCAGGGGGAAATGAGCAGTTCTTC. The encoded protein is CASSFTSGGNEQFF.

This clone was detected a few times. The chain carries TRBV5-1 and TRBJ1-1; no firm D call. In germline, CDR1 is SGHRS, CDR2 YFSETQ. This CDR3 has 15 amino acids. Trimming took off 0 bases at V and 3 bases at J, with 12 bases between the two ends. CDR3 nucleotide sequence: TGCGCCAGCAGCTTGGAGTTGGGGAGGGACACTGAAGCTTTCTTT. Translating gives CASSLELGRDTEAFF.

The rearrangement links TRBV30 to TRBJ1-2; 9 bases agree with TRBD1. The CDR3 is 15 amino acids. CDR1 and CDR2 (germline): GTSNPN, SVGIG (reference sequence). With 3 bases clipped from V and 3 bases from J, the junction kept 8 bases outside the gene matches. Written as DNA, the CDR3 is TGTGCCTGGAGCCAGCGGGGACAGGGAGACTATGGCTACACCTTC. This sequence encodes CAWSQRGQGDYGYTF. Variable domain in full (rest from reference TRBV30 and TRBJ1-2): SQTIHQWPATLVQPVGSPLSLECTVEGTSNPNLYWYRQAAGRGLQLLFYSVGIGQISSEVPQNLSASRPQDRQFILSSKKLLLSDSGFYLCAWSQRGQGDYGYTFGSGTRLTVV.

This chain links TRBV28 with TRBJ1-1; D is uncertain. The CDR3 length is 12 residues. Trimming took off 10 bases at V and 7 bases at J, with 16 bases between the two ends. Looked up from germline, CDR1 is MDHEN and CDR2 is SYDVKM. CDR3 sequence: CATRTTLVEAFF. The CDR3 bases are TGTGCCACACGGACGACCTTGGTTGAAGCTTTCTTT.

The chain carries TRBV6-4 and TRBJ2-2, with unresolved D. With 0 bases removed from V and 3 bases from J, the gap between germline ends came to 8 bases. The CDR3 length is 15 residues. CDR1 and CDR2 (germline): MRHNA, SNTAGT. CDR3 in DNA: TGTGCCAGCAGTGACTCGAACTCCTACACCGGGGAGCTGTTTTTT. Translating it yields CASSDSNSYTGELFF.

The chain has TRBV2 and TRBJ1-5; the match to TRBD1 covers 7 bases. The CDR3 is made up of 15 amino acids. From germline, CDR1 is SNHLY and CDR2 FYNNEI. Trimming cost V 3 bases and J 1 base; bases outside gene matches: 3. CDR3 DNA sequence: TGTGCCAGCAGTGAGACAGGGTTGAGCAATCAGCCCCAGCATTTT. Encoded protein: CASSETGLSNQPQHF.

Within the sample, this clone is large. V usage is TRBV9 and J usage is TRBJ1-4, with a weak D call TRBD1 (5 bases). Between the trimmed V and J ends, which lost 3 bases and 6 bases, there was a span of 9 bases. Germline CDR1 is SGDLS and CDR2 is YYNGEE. This CDR3 region has 13 residues. The CDR3 DNA reads TGTGCCAGCAGCGGGGGGACGGATGAAAAACTGTTTTTT. It codes for CASSGGTDEKLFF. Using reference TRBV9 and TRBJ1-4 for the parts outside the CDR3, the full variable domain is DSGVTQTPKHLITATGQRVTLRCSPRSGDLSVYWYQQSLDQGLQFLIQYYNGEERAKGNILERFSAQQFPDLHSELNLSSLELGDSALYFCASSGGTDEKLFFGSGTQLSVL.